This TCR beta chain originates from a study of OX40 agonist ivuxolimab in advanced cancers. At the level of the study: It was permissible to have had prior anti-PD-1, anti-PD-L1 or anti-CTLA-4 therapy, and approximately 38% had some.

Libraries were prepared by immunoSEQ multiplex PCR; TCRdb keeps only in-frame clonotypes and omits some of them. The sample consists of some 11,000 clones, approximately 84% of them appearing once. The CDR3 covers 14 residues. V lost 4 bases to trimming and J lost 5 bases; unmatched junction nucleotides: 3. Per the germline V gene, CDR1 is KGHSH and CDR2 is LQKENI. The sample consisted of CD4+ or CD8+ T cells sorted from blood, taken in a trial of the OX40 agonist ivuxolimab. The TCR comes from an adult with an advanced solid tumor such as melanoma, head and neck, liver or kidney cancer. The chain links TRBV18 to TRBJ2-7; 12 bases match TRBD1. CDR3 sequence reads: CASSLGDRGHEQYF. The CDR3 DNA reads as TGTGCCAGCTCACTTGGGGACAGGGGGCACGAGCAGTACTTC.